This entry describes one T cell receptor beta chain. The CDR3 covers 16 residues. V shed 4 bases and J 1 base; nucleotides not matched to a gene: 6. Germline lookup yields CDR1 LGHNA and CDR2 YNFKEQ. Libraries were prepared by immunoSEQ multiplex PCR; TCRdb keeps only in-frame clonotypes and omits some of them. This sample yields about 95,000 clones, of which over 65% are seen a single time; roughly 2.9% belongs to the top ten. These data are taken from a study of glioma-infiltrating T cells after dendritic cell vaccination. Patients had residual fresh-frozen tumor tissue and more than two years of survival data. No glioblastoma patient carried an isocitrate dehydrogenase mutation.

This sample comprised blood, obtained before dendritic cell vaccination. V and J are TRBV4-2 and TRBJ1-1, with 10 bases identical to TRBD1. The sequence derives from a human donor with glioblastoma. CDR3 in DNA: TGTGCCAGCAGCCCCCGACAGGGGGCGAGGAACACTGAAGCTTTCTTT. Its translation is CASSPRQGARNTEAFF.